A single sample is the source of the 23 T cell receptor beta chains below, sequenced in a study of beta chain features in type 1 diabetes. General study results and limits: TCRB CDR3 length was moderately but significantly reduced in all four CD4+ subsets of Type 1 diabetes patients.

As every portion of the isolated RNA was reverse transcribed, the sequencing read expressed TCRB transcripts. Clones were read by immunoSEQ multiplex PCR, and TCRdb kept only the in-frame ones, dropping some. The table has 300,000 to 350,000 clones, roughly 9% seen once; the top ten hold around 1%. These receptors lack a known antigen. Specimen: central memory CD4+ T cells from blood. The receptors shown here come from a man aged 30 to 39 with type 1 diabetes.

The chain links TRBV5-6 to TRBJ1-3, with 7 nucleotides matching TRBD1. CDR3 length equals 16 residues. Germline V gene lookup returns CDR1 SGHDT and CDR2 YYEEEE. V lost 4 bases, J lost 0 bases, and 7 bases stayed unmatched. For the CDR3, the DNA is TGTGCCAGCAGCCTAGGCGGGGACAGCTCTGGAAACACCATATATTTT. It codes for CASSLGGDSSGNTIYF. Drawing the rest from reference TRBV5-6 and TRBJ1-3, the complete variable domain is DAGVTQSPTHLIKTRGQQVTLRCSPKSGHDTVSWYQQALGQGPQFIFQYYEEEERQRGNFPDRFSGHQFPNYSSELNVNALLLGDSALYLCASSLGGDSSGNTIYFGEGSWLTVV.

This clone was observed a handful of times. The rearrangement uses TRBV2 and TRBJ1-4; D is ambiguous. The CDR3 extends over 14 amino acids. Per germline, CDR1 SNHLY and CDR2 FYNNEI. Trimming took 5 bases from V and 0 from J, leaving 7 bases between them. CDR3 bases: TGTGCCAGCAGTAGACTGACAACTAATGAAAAACTGTTTTTT. Its translation: CASSRLTTNEKLFF.

This clone came up a few times. The CDR3 protein is CASKSTDTQYF. The CDR3 DNA reads TGTGCCAGCAAGAGCACAGATACGCAGTATTTT. V and J are TRBV2 and TRBJ2-3; D is unclear. The germline V gene has CDR1 SNHLY and CDR2 FYNNEI. Trimming pared 7 bases from V and 0 bases from J, leaving 2 bases between. CDR3 length: 11 residues.

The table lists this clone with a few counts. The chain uses TRBV5-6 and TRBJ2-7, with D perhaps TRBD1 (6 bases). The V and J ends lost 4 bases and 0 bases respectively, with 14 bases between them. Germline CDR1 SGHDT, CDR2 YYEEEE. CDR3 length: 15 residues. CDR3 sequence (DNA): TGTGCCAGCAGCCAGGGGTGGCAGGGCTCCTACGAGCAGTACTTC. This gives the protein CASSQGWQGSYEQYF. The entire variable domain, with the rest obtained from reference TRBV5-6 and TRBJ2-7, is as follows: DAGVTQSPTHLIKTRGQQVTLRCSPKSGHDTVSWYQQALGQGPQFIFQYYEEEERQRGNFPDRFSGHQFPNYSSELNVNALLLGDSALYLCASSQGWQGSYEQYFGPGTRLTVT.

V usage is TRBV7-2 and J usage is TRBJ2-3, with D maybe TRBD2 (6 bases). The CDR3 loop spans 15 amino acids. Germline V gives CDR1 SGHTA, CDR2 FQGNSA. Deletions cut 2 bases from V and 0 bases from J, with 9 bases between. The DNA for the CDR3 is TGTGCCAGCAGCTTACGAAGCGGGAGCACAGATACGCAGTATTTT. Protein sequence: CASSLRSGSTDTQYF.

This clone occurred many times. The chain recombines TRBV6-6 with TRBJ2-3; TRBD1 is a possible D gene (7 bases). The length of the CDR3 is 13 residues. V lost 7 bases and J 5 bases, leaving 13 bases between the germline ends. Germline V gene sequence: CDR1 MNHNY, CDR2 SVGAGI (reference sequence). As DNA, the CDR3 is TGTGCCAGCAACCAGGGGGGCCAAGATACGCAGTATTTT. Its translation is CASNQGGQDTQYF.

This clone was counted ten times or more. V gene TRBV7-2 combines with J gene TRBJ2-7; D gene unclear. Germline V lookup: CDR1 SGHTA, CDR2 FQGNSA. This CDR3 has 14 residues. V lost 4 bases, J lost 3 bases, and 13 bases lay in between. CDR3 coding DNA: TGTGCCAGCAGCTCCCCCCCCCTGAACTACGAGCAGTACTTC. Amino acid sequence: CASSSPPLNYEQYF.

In its sample, this clone was seen a few times. The chain couples TRBV5-1 to TRBJ2-5; the D is unclear. The germline CDR1 and CDR2 sequences are SGHRS and YFSETQ. With 4 bases removed from V and 0 bases from J, the gap between germline ends came to 10 bases. The CDR3 contains 14 residues. CDR3 nucleotides: TGCGCCAGCAGCATTGACGGAAACCAAGAGACCCAGTACTTC. This translates into CASSIDGNQETQYF.

The chain combines TRBV5-4 with TRBJ2-5; 8 bases align to TRBD2. The CDR3 extends over 18 amino acids. The germline V gene encodes CDR1 SGHNT and CDR2 YYREEE (reference sequence). The V gene end was trimmed by 1 base and the J gene end by 9 bases; junction bases not matched to a gene: 20. CDR3 protein: CASSLLSGAGQGPRAQYF. CDR3 DNA: TGTGCCAGCAGCTTGCTTAGCGGGGCAGGGCAGGGCCCAAGGGCCCAGTACTTC. The variable domain in full, with the rest retrieved from reference TRBV5-4 and TRBJ2-5, is ETGVTQSPTHLIKTRGQQVTLRCSSQSGHNTVSWYQQALGQGPQFIFQYYREEENGRGNFPPRFSGLQFPNYSSELNVNALELDDSALYLCASSLLSGAGQGPRAQYFGPGTRLLVL.

The CDR3 DNA reads as TGTGCCAGCATTCGCCATGAGGCGAACACCGGGGAGCTGTTTTTT. Translated, it gives CASIRHEANTGELFF. This chain links TRBV2 with TRBJ2-2; D call uncertain. Trimming stripped 7 bases from V and 0 bases from J, with 12 bases between. The CDR3 runs 15 residues. Looked up from germline, CDR1 is SNHLY and CDR2 is FYNNEI.

The V and J genes are TRBV6-5 and TRBJ2-1; D remains ambiguous. CDR1 is MNHEY, CDR2 SVGAGI, per germline. V lost 7 bases and J lost 13, with 11 bases in between. The CDR3 is 10 residues long. Here the CDR3 DNA reads TGTGCCAGCAAAGCTATGGGACAGTTCTTC. Amino acids: CASKAMGQFF.

The chain is built from TRBV4-1 and TRBJ2-7; perhaps TRBD1 as D (7 bases). This CDR3 contains 16 residues. Germline V CDR1 and CDR2: MGHRA, YSYEKL. The V end was cut by 2 bases, the J end by 1 base, with 15 bases between. CDR3 DNA sequence: TGCGCCAGCAGCCAAATCCGGGGGACAGAGTCCTACGAGCAGTACTTC. It specifies CASSQIRGTESYEQYF.

The chain employs TRBV29-1 and TRBJ1-1; 8 positions agree with TRBD1. V gave up 1 base and J gave up 1 base; unmatched junction bases: 5. The germline gives CDR1 SQVTM, CDR2 ANQGSEA. The CDR3 covers 15 residues. The CDR3 loop is CSVEVDRGSNTEAFF. The DNA of the CDR3 is TGCAGCGTTGAAGTCGACAGGGGATCGAACACTGAAGCTTTCTTT.

Only one count was recorded for this clone. One end of the junction fails to match germline, which may point to a read error. The chain combines TRBV28 with TRBJ1-5, with D perhaps matching TRBD1 (5 bases). CDR1 and CDR2 (germline): MDHEN, SYDVKM. The CDR3 has 15 amino acids. The chain's CDR3 is CASSSRGTGNRPQHF. CDR3 DNA: TGTGCCAGCAGTTCTCGCGGGACGGGGAATCGGCCCCAGCATTTT.

The chain couples TRBV2 to TRBJ2-3; TRBD1 agrees at 11 bases. Germline CDR1 reads SNHLY; CDR2 reads FYNNEI. V was clipped by 1 base and J by 4 bases; unmatched bases: 4. The CDR3 spans 16 residues. The CDR3 reads CASSEGTGGNADTQYF. The CDR3 DNA follows: TGTGCCAGCAGTGAAGGGACAGGGGGCAACGCAGATACGCAGTATTTT.

This clone has only a few counts. The V and J genes are TRBV28 and TRBJ2-2, with D tentatively TRBD1 (6 bases). This CDR3 region has 14 residues. V lost 3 bases and J lost 6, with 11 bases in between. Germline assignment: CDR1 MDHEN and CDR2 SYDVKM. The CDR3 spells CASSFSGDAGELFF. The CDR3 DNA is TGTGCCAGCAGTTTCTCAGGGGACGCCGGGGAGCTGTTTTTT.

This clone was counted only a few times. The chain employs TRBV10-1 and TRBJ1-2; 8 bases agree with TRBD1. V lost 3 bases and J lost 6; bases outside the gene matches: 3. The germline gives CDR1 WNHNN, CDR2 SYGVQD (reference sequence). There are 13 residues in the CDR3. As DNA, the CDR3 is TGCGCCAGCAGTGAACGGACAGGGCATGGCTACACCTTC. This encodes CASSERTGHGYTF.

This clone was picked up many times. CDR3 bases: TGTGCCAGCAGCTTGGGTGGCGAACGAACTAATGAAAAACTGTTTTTT. This codes for CASSLGGERTNEKLFF. The chain carries TRBV5-6 and TRBJ1-4, with D hard to call. The CDR3 is 16 residues long. Trimming took off 0 bases at V and 1 base at J, with 10 bases between the two ends. Per the germline V gene, CDR1 is SGHDT and CDR2 is YYEEEE.

In its sample, this clone was seen a few times. The chain recombines TRBV11-2 with TRBJ1-2; D call uncertain. Germline lookup yields CDR1 SGHAT and CDR2 FQNNGV. V lost 5 bases, J lost 2 bases, and 9 bases lay in between. This CDR3 spans 13 amino acids. This CDR3 is CASSRTGNYGYTF. In nucleotides, the CDR3 is TGTGCCAGCAGCAGGACGGGCAACTATGGCTACACCTTC.

This chain connects TRBV2 to TRBJ2-3; 11 positions match TRBD2. CDR1 SNHLY and CDR2 FYNNEI come from the germline V gene. Trimming removed 8 bases from V and 4 bases from J; junction bases left unmatched: 8. The CDR3 is 15 residues long. CDR3 sequence (DNA): TGTGCCAGCTCCCGAAGGGGACTAGCGGCAGATACGCAGTATTTT. Amino acids: CASSRRGLAADTQYF.

This clone was observed a few times. The chain employs TRBV5-1 and TRBJ2-5; 11 bases align to TRBD2. CDR3 length: 15 residues. J lost 2 bases, V lost 2 bases, and 2 bases had no gene match. Germline V gene data show CDR1 as SGHRS and CDR2 as YFSETQ. CDR3: CASSFPSGGQETQYF. CDR3 nucleotides: TGCGCCAGCAGCTTTCCTAGCGGGGGGCAAGAGACCCAGTACTTC.

The V and J genes are TRBV28 and TRBJ2-3; 9 bases align to TRBD1. The V segment lost 8 bases and the J segment 6 bases; nucleotides outside the gene matches: 9. The CDR3 loop spans 14 amino acids. Germline V gives CDR1 MDHEN, CDR2 SYDVKM. The CDR3 sequence: CASGRQGGMDTQYF. The CDR3 DNA sequence: TGTGCCAGCGGACGACAGGGGGGCATGGATACGCAGTATTTT. The full variable domain, in which reference TRBV28 and TRBJ2-3 provide the parts outside the CDR3, is DVKVTQSSRYLVKRTGEKVFLECVQDMDHENMFWYRQDPGLGLRLIYFSYDVKMKEKGDIPEGYSVSREKKERFSLILESASTNQTSMYLCASGRQGGMDTQYFGPGTRLTVL.

The table lists this clone with a few counts. The rearrangement uses TRBV7-6 and TRBJ1-1; D unclear. Looked up from germline, CDR1 is SGHVS and CDR2 is FNYEAQ. Trimming left V 1 base short and J 4 bases short, with 13 bases between. This CDR3 spans 15 amino acids. CDR3 in amino acids: CASSLDLRMTTEAFF. In nucleotides, the CDR3 is TGTGCCAGCAGCTTAGATCTAAGGATGACCACTGAAGCTTTCTTT.